These T cell receptor beta chains were read from a single sample in a study of blood T cell repertoires in COVID-19. Here immunoSEQ multiplex PCR was the method, and the copy in TCRdb shows in-frame clones only, minus some. This table holds 110,000 or so clones, about 88% found once. Sequencing was done on a sample of peripheral blood. The receptors come from a human donor in a cohort sampled during active COVID-19. CDR3s include the opening cysteine and the closing phenylalanine or tryptophan. A clone size is listed for some rows: how often the clone was seen (once, few, many), or a class if it is expanded.

clone_size j_call cdr3_length v_call cdr3_aa
. TRBJ1-1 14 TRBV6-5 CASGERQGAGEAFF
. TRBJ1-2 14 TRBV27 CASSTGTGFYGYTF
. TRBJ1-3 16 TRBV5-5 CASSLAAQGAGNTIYF
once TRBJ2-5 15 TRBV10-1 CASSRGLADQETQYF
. TRBJ2-7 17 TRBV29-1 CSVESRTGLSLSYEQYF
. TRBJ1-2 12 TRBV4-2 CASAQGNYGYTF
once TRBJ2-7 13 TRBV6-5 CAAEGPGRDEQYF
. TRBJ2-7 13 TRBV7-9 CASSLVYNYEQYF
. TRBJ1-6 14 TRBV6-6 CASSYELYNSPLHF
. TRBJ1-4 17 TRBV7-9 CASSLVGTGPTNEKLFF
. TRBJ1-1 15 TRBV27 CASSLSADMNTEAFF
. TRBJ2-7 15 TRBV11-2 CASSLGVGVSYEQYF
. TRBJ2-2 16 TRBV9 CASSVVAAANTGELFF
. TRBJ2-1 13 TRBV5-1 CASSRTSSDEQFF
. TRBJ2-7 15 TRBV6-6 CASTPAGTDFYEQYF
. TRBJ1-4 16 TRBV7-3 CASSLMMTTTNEKLFF
. TRBJ2-1 18 TRBV5-4 CASSLGLAGGRSYNEQFF
. TRBJ2-2 15 TRBV18 CASSPGGRAPGELFF
. TRBJ2-1 16 TRBV7-6 CASSAGTSGIYNEQFF
. TRBJ2-1 16 TRBV6-4 CASSDSAGVGYNEQFF
. TRBJ2-7 13 TRBV19 CASRRTGGYEQYF
once TRBJ2-3 18 TRBV5-6 CASSLELSGSWVTDTQYF
. TRBJ2-2 14 TRBV19 CASGDRGNTGELFF
. TRBJ2-1 14 TRBV6-5 CASSPGGSYNEQFF
. TRBJ2-4 14 TRBV13 CASSTGQGKNIQYF
. TRBJ2-1 14 TRBV4-1 CASSQYHRVNEQFF
once TRBJ2-5 15 TRBV9 CASSISGGAGETQYF
. TRBJ2-2 14 TRBV10-1 CASSDPGYGGELFF
once TRBJ1-6 16 TRBV5-1 CASSLNYLGGSSPLHF
once TRBJ2-1 16 TRBV5-4 CASRSVAGGVYNEQFF
. TRBJ2-7 17 TRBV15 CATSRGGIAGDLYEQYF
. TRBJ2-1 16 TRBV9 CASSVATSGSIIEQFF
. TRBJ1-4 13 TRBV2 CASRRGANEKLFF
. TRBJ1-4 15 TRBV19 CASSRRGGTNEKLFF
. TRBJ2-2 13 TRBV2 CASTDNVAGELFF